The 13 T cell receptor beta chains reported below all come from one sample, sequenced in a study of T cell clonotyping in hematopoietic cell transplantation. Time point indicated: recipient sample about 28 days before transplant, after cytoreduction. Here immunoSEQ multiplex PCR was the method, and the copy in TCRdb shows in-frame clones only, minus some. Of around 15,000 clones in the sample, around 93% were seen once. The starting material was peripheral blood mononuclear cells, obtained before stem cell transplant. These receptors were obtained from a man between 18 and 29 years old with biphenotypic leukemia. Some clones in this sample may be carry-over from other donors' samples.

The CDR3 protein is CASSQERWGPGELFF. The CDR3 DNA follows: TGCGCCAGCAGCCAAGAACGTTGGGGTCCCGGGGAGCTGTTTTTT. The chain recombines TRBV4-3 with TRBJ2-2; D gene uncertain. Germline V CDR1 and CDR2: LGHNA, YSLEER. This CDR3 comprises 15 residues. Trimming shortened V by 0 bases and J by 6 bases, and 11 bases separated the two germline ends.

The chain has TRBV30 and TRBJ1-6; TRBD1 matches at 9 bases. Germline CDR1 is GTSNPN and CDR2 is SVGIG (reference sequence). J gave up 6 bases and V 3 bases, and 6 bases lay outside the gene matches. This CDR3 is built from 15 residues. The CDR3 DNA is TGTGCCTGGAGAGGTAGGGGACAGGGTAATTCACCCCTCCACTTT. Protein: CAWRGRGQGNSPLHF.

The CDR3 nucleotides read TGTGCCAGCAGCCAACCTAACTATGGCTACACCTTC. This sequence encodes CASSQPNYGYTF. The chain is built from TRBV14 and TRBJ1-2, with D uncertain. Trimming cost V 2 bases and J 0 bases, with 1 base left between them. The CDR3 is 12 amino acids. Germline V gene lookup returns CDR1 SGHDN and CDR2 FVKESK.

Only one count was recorded for this clone. V usage is TRBV5-1 and J usage is TRBJ1-1; D remains ambiguous. This CDR3 is built from 15 residues. Trimming removed 0 bases from V and 1 base from J, with 10 bases in between. CDR1 is SGHRS and CDR2 is YFSETQ in the germline V gene. This CDR3 is CASSLAGSSNTEAFF. For the CDR3, the DNA is TGCGCCAGCAGCTTGGCCGGCAGCTCGAACACTGAAGCTTTCTTT.

The chain links TRBV9 to TRBJ2-4, with D tentatively TRBD2 (6 bases). Trimming stripped 3 bases from V and 0 bases from J, with 10 bases between. The CDR3 contains 15 residues. CDR1 SGDLS and CDR2 YYNGEE come from the germline V gene. CDR3 amino acids: CASSEGGAAKNIQYF. Here the CDR3 DNA reads TGTGCCAGCAGCGAGGGAGGAGCAGCCAAAAACATTCAGTACTTC.

This clone was counted once. One junction end disagrees with the germline gene, perhaps due to a read error. The chain links TRBV30 to TRBJ1-5; perhaps TRBD1 as D (5 bases). Germline CDR1 reads GTSNPN; CDR2 reads SVGIG (reference sequence). This CDR3 is built from 13 residues. This CDR3 is CAWTTRGNQPQHF. CDR3 nucleotides: TGTGCCTGGACAACGAGGGGCAACCAGCCCCAGCATTTT.

V gene TRBV30 combines with J gene TRBJ1-2; the D is unclear. The CDR3 is made up of 11 amino acids. Germline V gives CDR1 GTSNPN, CDR2 SVGIG (reference sequence). The V end was cut by 5 bases, the J end by 3 bases, with 7 bases between. In nucleotides, the CDR3 is TGTGCCTGGGGACGGGACTATGGCTACACCTTC. Translating it yields CAWGRDYGYTF.

This chain links TRBV6-5 with TRBJ1-2; TRBD1 aligns across 8 bases. Germline V lookup: CDR1 MNHEY, CDR2 SVGAGI. V lost 4 bases, J lost 6 bases, and 13 bases stayed unmatched. The CDR3 sequence is 16 residues long. The CDR3 protein is CASSSKGGQGLNGYTF. CDR3 bases: TGTGCCAGCAGTTCAAAGGGCGGACAGGGACTAAATGGCTACACCTTC.

The rearrangement uses TRBV7-2 and TRBJ2-7; 11 bases align to TRBD2. CDR1 is SGHTA, CDR2 FQGNSA, per germline. V was clipped by 1 base and J by 5 bases; unmatched bases: 16. The CDR3 extends over 19 amino acids. Here the CDR3 reads CASSLVYSGSGGAGNEQYF. For the CDR3, the DNA is TGTGCCAGCAGCTTAGTGTACAGTGGTAGCGGGGGGGCCGGGAACGAGCAGTACTTC.

J is TRBJ1-1 and V is TRBV2, with TRBD1 as a possible D gene (5 bases). Germline assignment: CDR1 SNHLY and CDR2 FYNNEI. The CDR3 sequence is 15 residues long. Between the trimmed V and J ends, which lost 0 bases and 4 bases, there was a span of 12 bases. The CDR3 nucleotides are TGTGCCAGCAGTGAAGCGGGTCTTGGGGGCACTGAAGCTTTCTTT. Protein sequence: CASSEAGLGGTEAFF.

The CDR3 loop reads CASSLPTQWDSYEQYF. The CDR3 DNA is TGTGCCAGCAGCTTACCTACACAATGGGACTCCTACGAGCAGTACTTC. V is TRBV7-9 and J is TRBJ2-7; D unresolved. CDR1 is SEHNR, CDR2 FQNEAQ, per germline (reference sequence). This CDR3 contains 16 residues. V lost 2 bases and J lost 0, with 14 bases in between.

The chain carries TRBV30 and TRBJ2-1; D is possibly TRBD1 or TRBD2 (5 bases each). The CDR3 contains 12 residues. Deletions cut 5 bases from V and 9 bases from J, with 14 bases between. Germline assignment: CDR1 GTSNPN and CDR2 SVGIG (reference sequence). The CDR3 nucleotides are TGTGCCTGGGGTACGGGGCGGAGTGAGCAGTTCTTC. It translates to CAWGTGRSEQFF.

The chain is built from TRBV2 and TRBJ2-1; D may correspond to TRBD1 or TRBD2 (5 bases each). Trimming shortened V by 7 bases and J by 9 bases, and 10 bases separated the two germline ends. Germline V CDR1 and CDR2: SNHLY, FYNNEI. The CDR3 extends over 11 amino acids. Written as DNA, the CDR3 is TGTGCCAGCATCGGGACGGGTGAGCAGTTCTTC. It specifies CASIGTGEQFF.